The source of this TCR beta chain is a study of cytomegalovirus exposure and HLA in healthy donors (dated by TCRdb to the late 2010s). In the study overall: A later analysis indicated that the 120 or so validation repertoires were generated on the platform also employed for the 700 or so repertoires of the first cohort. The study aimed to test whether cataloging public T cell receptors could reveal signatures of past pathogen exposure. A separate validation cohort of roughly 130 different subjects was used in addition to the 666-subject first cohort. The study combined high-throughput TCR immunosequencing, statistical association of individual TCRs with disease status, and machine learning to predict cytomegalovirus infection status.

Beyond this particular receptor, the publication reports: Across donors, most TCR sequences were observed very rarely, whereas some public TCRs were present in many individuals. In a later analysis, TCRs clustered in the first cohort were found to also tend to co-occur in the roughly 110 validation repertoires, with about 94% of cluster scores above 0. The classifier was reported to diagnose cytomegalovirus status with high specificity and sensitivity in both the original and validation cohorts. The authors suggested that the approach could potentially be generalized to other disease states and immunological phenotypes. A later analysis lacked HLA typing for the validation cohort, so it scored co-occurrence in that cohort across all 110 or so repertoires. A total of about 150 TCR beta chains were listed by the study as associated with cytomegalovirus. Three of the identified cytomegalovirus-associated TCR beta chains were confirmed in vitro to be specific for cytomegalovirus antigens.

The donors were included in the validation cohort of approximately 120 subjects, a group kept apart from the roughly 700-subject first cohort. Details on this clone: Its specific antigen is unknown. There are no base qualities to consult, and no much larger clone falls within one base.

CDR1 and CDR2 are read off the germline V gene as SNHLY and FYNNEI. Including the terminal cysteine and phenylalanine, the CDR3 comprises 14 residues. The DNA shown is the 42-base CDR3, in frame from base 1. For this chain, trimming is 10 bases at the V end and 5 bases at the J end, and the number of junction bases without a gene match is 8. The library was made by the immunoSEQ multiplex PCR assay. Per the original workflow: A statistical classification framework was built to diagnose cytomegalovirus status from the catalog of TCR beta chain sequences. In its TCRdb copy, this immuneACCESS table keeps in-frame sequences only and misses some clones. Where compared with another copy, unresolved V genes explain less than half of these, and the others have no known cause. V and J calls and clone size are copied from that table; D and trimming were computed from the DNA. This sample is represented by fewer than 350,000 clones; 85% to 90% of them were singletons. The ten largest clones take up around 0.92% of the sample.

The receptor was derived from a woman in her late teens or twenties in good health and CMV-seronegative. The sample taken for sequencing was PBMCs. The chain is made from TRBV2 and TRBJ1-4, with 9 bases aligning to TRBD1. Here the CDR3 is given as CATETGTGNEKLFF. The nucleotide sequence is given as TGTGCCACCGAAACCGGGACAGGGAATGAAAAACTGTTTTTT.